The clone carrying this T cell receptor (beta chain) was picked up one time. This sample was included in a study of blood T cell repertoires in COVID-19. As for the study in general: Sources were T cells, B-cell-depleted T cells, or PBMCs; the material itself was cDNA or gDNA.

The length of the CDR3 is 14 residues. V lost 3 bases and J lost 8, with 16 bases in between. Germline V gene lookup returns CDR1 LNHDA and CDR2 SQIVND (reference sequence). Assay: immunoSEQ multiplex PCR; the TCRdb copy retains only in-frame clones and omits some. The data contain some 74,000 clones, 90% to 95% of them singletons. During active infection, Seattle patients enrolled and were then monitored through disease. The sequenced material came from peripheral blood. The V gene is TRBV19, the J gene TRBJ1-1; the D is unclear. This receptor was identified in a man aged 45-65 years with COVID-19, enrolled during active disease. CDR3: CASSIEHGSVEAFF. The CDR3 bases are TGTGCCAGTAGTATCGAGCACGGTTCTGTGGAAGCTTTCTTT.